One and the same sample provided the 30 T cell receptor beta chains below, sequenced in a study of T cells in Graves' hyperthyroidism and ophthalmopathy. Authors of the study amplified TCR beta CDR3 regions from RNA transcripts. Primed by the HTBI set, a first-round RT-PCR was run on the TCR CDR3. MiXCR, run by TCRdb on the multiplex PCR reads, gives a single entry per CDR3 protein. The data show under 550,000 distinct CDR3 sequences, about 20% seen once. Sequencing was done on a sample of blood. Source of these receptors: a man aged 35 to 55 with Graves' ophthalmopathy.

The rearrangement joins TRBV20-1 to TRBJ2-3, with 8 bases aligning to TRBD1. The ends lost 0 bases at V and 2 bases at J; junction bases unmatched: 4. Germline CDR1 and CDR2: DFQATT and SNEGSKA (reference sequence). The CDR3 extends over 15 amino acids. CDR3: CSARDRGRATDTQYF. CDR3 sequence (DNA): TGCAGTGCTAGAGACAGGGGGCGGGCCACAGATACGCAGTATTTT.

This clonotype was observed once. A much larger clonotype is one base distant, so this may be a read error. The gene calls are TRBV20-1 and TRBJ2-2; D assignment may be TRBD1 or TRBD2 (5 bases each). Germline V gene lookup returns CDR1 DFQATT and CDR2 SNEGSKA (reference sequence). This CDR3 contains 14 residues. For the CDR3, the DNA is TGCAGTGCCCAGGTGGACTGGAGACGAGGGGAGCTGCTTTTT. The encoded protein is CSAQVDWRRGELLF.

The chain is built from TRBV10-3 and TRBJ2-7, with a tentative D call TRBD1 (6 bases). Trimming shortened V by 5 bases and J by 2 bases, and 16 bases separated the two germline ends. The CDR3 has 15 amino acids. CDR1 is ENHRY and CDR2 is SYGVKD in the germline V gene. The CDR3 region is CAISYSGTLAYEQYF. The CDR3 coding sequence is TGTGCCATCAGTTACTCCGGGACACTAGCCTACGAGCAGTACTTC.

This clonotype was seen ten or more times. The CDR3 region has the DNA TGTGCCAGCAGCTTAAGGGGGTTACACCATGGCTACACCTTC. Translation gives CASSLRGLHHGYTF. V gene TRBV2 combines with J gene TRBJ1-2; possible D gene TRBD1, 6 bases. Trimming pared 6 bases from V and 6 bases from J, leaving 17 bases between. The CDR3 contains 14 residues. The germline V gene encodes CDR1 SNHLY and CDR2 FYNNEI.

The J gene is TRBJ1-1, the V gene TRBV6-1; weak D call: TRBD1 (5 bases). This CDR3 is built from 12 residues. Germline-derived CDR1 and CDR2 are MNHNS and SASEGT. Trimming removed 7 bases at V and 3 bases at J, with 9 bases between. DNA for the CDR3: TGTGCCAGCAAAACAGGAGACACTGAAGCTTTCTTT. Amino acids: CASKTGDTEAFF.

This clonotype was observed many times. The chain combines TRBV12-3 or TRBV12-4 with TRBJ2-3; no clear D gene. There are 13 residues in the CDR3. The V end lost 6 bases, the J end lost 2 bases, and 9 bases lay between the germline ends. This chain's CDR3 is CASRYMDTDTQYF. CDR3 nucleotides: TGTGCCAGCAGGTACATGGACACAGATACGCAGTATTTT.

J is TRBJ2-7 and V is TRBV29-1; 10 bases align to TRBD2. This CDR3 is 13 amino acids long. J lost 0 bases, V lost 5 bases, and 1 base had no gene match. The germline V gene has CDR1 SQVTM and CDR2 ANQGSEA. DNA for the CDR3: TGCAGCGTTTCTAGCGGGGGCTCCTACGAGCAGTACTTC. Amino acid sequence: CSVSSGGSYEQYF.

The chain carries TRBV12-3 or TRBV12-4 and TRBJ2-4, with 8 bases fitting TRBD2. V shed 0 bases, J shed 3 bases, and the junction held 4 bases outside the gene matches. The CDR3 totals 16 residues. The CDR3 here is CASSLAGTSRKNIQYF. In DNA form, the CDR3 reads TGTGCCAGCAGTTTAGCGGGGACTAGTCGCAAAAACATTCAGTACTTC.

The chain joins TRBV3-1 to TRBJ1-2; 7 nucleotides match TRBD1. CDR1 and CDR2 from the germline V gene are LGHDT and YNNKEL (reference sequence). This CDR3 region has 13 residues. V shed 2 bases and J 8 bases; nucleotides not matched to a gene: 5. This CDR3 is CASSQRGRRGYTF. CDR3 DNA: TGTGCCAGCAGCCAAAGGGGGCGGCGGGGCTACACCTTC.

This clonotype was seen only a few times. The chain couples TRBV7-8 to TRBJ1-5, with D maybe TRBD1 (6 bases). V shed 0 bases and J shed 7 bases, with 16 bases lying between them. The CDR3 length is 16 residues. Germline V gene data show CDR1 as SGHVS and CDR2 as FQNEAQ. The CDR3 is CASSLAIGGARQPQHF. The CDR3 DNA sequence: TGTGCCAGCAGCTTAGCCATAGGGGGGGCAAGGCAGCCCCAGCATTTT. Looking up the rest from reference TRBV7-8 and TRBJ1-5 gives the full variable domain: GAGVSQSPRYKVAKRGQDVALRCDPISGHVSLFWYQQALGQGPEFLTYFQNEAQLDKSGLPSDRFFAERPEGSVSTLKIQRTQQEDSAVYLCASSLAIGGARQPQHFGDGTRLSIL.

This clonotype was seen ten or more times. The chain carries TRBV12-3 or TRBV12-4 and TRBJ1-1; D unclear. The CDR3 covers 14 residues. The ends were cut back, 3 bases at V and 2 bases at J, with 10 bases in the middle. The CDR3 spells CASSFGWGNTEAFF. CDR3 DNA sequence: TGTGCCAGCAGTTTTGGTTGGGGTAACACTGAAGCTTTCTTT.

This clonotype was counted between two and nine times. The CDR3 DNA reads as TGTGCCAGCTCACCAGAGCTCAACCCGAGAGACAGCACAGATACGCAGTATTTT. Translating it yields CASSPELNPRDSTDTQYF. This chain joins TRBV18 and TRBJ2-3; D is unresolved. V was pared by 2 bases and J by 0 bases, with 18 bases between. Germline loops: CDR1 KGHSH, CDR2 LQKENI. This CDR3 is built from 18 residues.

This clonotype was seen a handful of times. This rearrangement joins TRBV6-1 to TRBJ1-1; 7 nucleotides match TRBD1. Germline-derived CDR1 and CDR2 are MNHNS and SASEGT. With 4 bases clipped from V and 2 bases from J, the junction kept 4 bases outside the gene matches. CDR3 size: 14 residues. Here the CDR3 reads CASSAQGFNTEAFF. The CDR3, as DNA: TGTGCCAGCAGTGCACAGGGGTTTAACACTGAAGCTTTCTTT.

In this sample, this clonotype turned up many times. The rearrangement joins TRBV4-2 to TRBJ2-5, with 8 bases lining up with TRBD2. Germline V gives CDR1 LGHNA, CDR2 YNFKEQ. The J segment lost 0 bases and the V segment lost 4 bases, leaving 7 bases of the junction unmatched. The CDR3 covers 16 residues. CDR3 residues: CASSPRVGGDQETQYF. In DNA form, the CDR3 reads TGTGCCAGCAGCCCCCGGGTCGGGGGGGACCAAGAGACCCAGTACTTC.

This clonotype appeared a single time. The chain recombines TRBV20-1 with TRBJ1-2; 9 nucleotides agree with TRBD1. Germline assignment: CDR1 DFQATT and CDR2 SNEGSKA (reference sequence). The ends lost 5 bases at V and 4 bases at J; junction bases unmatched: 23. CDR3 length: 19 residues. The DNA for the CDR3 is TGCAGTGCTCCACTCACTCCGGGACAGGGTAATGAGAATAGCTATGGCTACACCTTC. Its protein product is CSAPLTPGQGNENSYGYTF.

CDR3 in DNA: TGCAGCGTTGAACCCCGGGGGGCGACCTACGAGCAGTACTTC. The encoded protein is CSVEPRGATYEQYF. The chain joins TRBV29-1 to TRBJ2-7; tentatively, D is TRBD2 (7 bases). V was clipped by 2 bases and J by 2 bases, with 13 bases between them. The CDR3 contains 14 residues. Germline loops: CDR1 SQVTM, CDR2 ANQGSEA.

CDR3 in amino acids: CASSRVVLSYNSPLHF. The CDR3 coding sequence is TGTGCCAGCAGTCGCGTAGTGCTTTCCTATAATTCACCCCTCCACTTT. The chain has TRBV28 and TRBJ1-6; D not certain. This CDR3 region has 16 residues. Deletions cut 5 bases from V and 1 base from J, with 12 bases between. Germline V gene lookup returns CDR1 MDHEN and CDR2 SYDVKM.

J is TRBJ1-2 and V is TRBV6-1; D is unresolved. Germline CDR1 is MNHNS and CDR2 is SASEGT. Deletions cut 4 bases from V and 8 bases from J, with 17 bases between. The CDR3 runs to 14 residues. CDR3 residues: CASSVSRVTGGYTF. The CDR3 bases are TGTGCCAGCAGTGTTTCGAGGGTAACGGGAGGCTACACCTTC.

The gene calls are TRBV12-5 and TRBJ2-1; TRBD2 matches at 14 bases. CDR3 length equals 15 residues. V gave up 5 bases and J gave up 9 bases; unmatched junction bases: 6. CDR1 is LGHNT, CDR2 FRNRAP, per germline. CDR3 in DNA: TGTGCTAGTGGTGACGGGACTAGCGGGAGAATTGAGCAGTTCTTC. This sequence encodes CASGDGTSGRIEQFF. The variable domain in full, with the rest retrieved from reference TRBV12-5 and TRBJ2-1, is DARVTQTPRHKVTEMGQEVTMRCQPILGHNTVFWYRQTMMQGLELLAYFRNRAPLDDSGMPKDRFSAEMPDATLATLKIQPSEPRDSAVYFCASGDGTSGRIEQFFGPGTRLTVL.

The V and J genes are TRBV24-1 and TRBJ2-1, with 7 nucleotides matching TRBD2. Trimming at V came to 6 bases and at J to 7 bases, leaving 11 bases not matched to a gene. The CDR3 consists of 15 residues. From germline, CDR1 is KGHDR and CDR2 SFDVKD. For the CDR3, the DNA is TGTGCCACCAGTATGCGGGAGAACCGGCCTAATGAGCAGTTCTTC. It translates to CATSMRENRPNEQFF.

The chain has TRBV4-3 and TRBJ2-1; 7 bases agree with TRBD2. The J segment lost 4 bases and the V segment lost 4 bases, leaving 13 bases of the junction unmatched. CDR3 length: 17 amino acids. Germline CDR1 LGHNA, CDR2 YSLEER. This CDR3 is CASSPPGLAEWYNEQFF. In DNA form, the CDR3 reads TGCGCCAGCAGCCCCCCGGGCCTAGCGGAATGGTACAATGAGCAGTTCTTC.

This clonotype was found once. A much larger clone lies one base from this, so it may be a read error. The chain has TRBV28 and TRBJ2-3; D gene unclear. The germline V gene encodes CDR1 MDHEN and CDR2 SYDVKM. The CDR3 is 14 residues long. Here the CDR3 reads CASSLVKRHDTQCF. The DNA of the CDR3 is TGTGCCAGCAGCCTGGTTAAGCGCCATGATACGCAGTGTTTT.

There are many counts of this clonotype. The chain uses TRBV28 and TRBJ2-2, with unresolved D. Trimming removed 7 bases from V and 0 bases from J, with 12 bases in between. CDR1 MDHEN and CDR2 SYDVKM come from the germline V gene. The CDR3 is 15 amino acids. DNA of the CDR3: TGTGCCAGCACGGGTCGAATTTCGAACACCGGGGAGCTGTTTTTT. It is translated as CASTGRISNTGELFF.

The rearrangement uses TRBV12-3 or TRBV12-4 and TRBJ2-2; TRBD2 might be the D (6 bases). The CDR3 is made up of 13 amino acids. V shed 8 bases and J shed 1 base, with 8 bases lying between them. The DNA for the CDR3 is TGTGCCAGCGGGACTCTGAACACCGGGGAGCTGTTTTTT. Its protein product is CASGTLNTGELFF.

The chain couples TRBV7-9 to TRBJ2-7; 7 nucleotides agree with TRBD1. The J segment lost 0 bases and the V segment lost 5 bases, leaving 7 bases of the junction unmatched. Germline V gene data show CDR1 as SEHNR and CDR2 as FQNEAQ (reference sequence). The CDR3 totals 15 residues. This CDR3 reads CASSGDSPSSYEQYF. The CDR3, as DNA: TGTGCCAGCAGCGGGGACAGTCCTAGCTCCTACGAGCAGTACTTC.

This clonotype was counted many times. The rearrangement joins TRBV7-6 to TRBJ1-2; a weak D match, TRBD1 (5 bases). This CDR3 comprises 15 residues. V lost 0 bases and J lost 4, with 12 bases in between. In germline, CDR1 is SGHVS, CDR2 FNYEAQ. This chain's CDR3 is CASSLAEGRSYGYTF. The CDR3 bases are TGTGCCAGCAGCTTAGCGGAGGGGCGTAGCTATGGCTACACCTTC.

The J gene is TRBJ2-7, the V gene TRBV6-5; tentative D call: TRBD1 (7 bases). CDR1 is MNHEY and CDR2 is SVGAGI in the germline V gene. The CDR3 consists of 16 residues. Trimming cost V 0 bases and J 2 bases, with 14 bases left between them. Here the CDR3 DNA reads TGTGCCAGCAGTTACTCTAGCGGACAGGACCCCTACGAGCAGTACTTC. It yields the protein CASSYSSGQDPYEQYF.

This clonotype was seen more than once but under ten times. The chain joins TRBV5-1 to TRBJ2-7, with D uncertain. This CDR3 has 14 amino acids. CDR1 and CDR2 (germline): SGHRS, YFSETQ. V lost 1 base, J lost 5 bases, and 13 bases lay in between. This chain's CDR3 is CASSLQPTTHEQYF. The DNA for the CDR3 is TGCGCCAGCAGCTTGCAACCGACGACCCACGAGCAGTACTTC.

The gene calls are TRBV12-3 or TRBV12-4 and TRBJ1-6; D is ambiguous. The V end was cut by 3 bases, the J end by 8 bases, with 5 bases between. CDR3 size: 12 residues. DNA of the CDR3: TGTGCCAGCAGTTTCGAATATTCACCCCTCCACTTT. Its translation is CASSFEYSPLHF.

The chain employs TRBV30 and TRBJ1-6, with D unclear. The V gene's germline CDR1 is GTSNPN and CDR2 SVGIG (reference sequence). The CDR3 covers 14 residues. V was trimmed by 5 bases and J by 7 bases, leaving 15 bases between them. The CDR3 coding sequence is TGTGCCTGGGGCAACATAAACGAAAATTCACCCCTCCACTTT. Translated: CAWGNINENSPLHF. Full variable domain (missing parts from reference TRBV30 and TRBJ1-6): SQTIHQWPATLVQPVGSPLSLECTVEGTSNPNLYWYRQAAGRGLQLLFYSVGIGQISSEVPQNLSASRPQDRQFILSSKKLLLSDSGFYLCAWGNINENSPLHFGNGTRLTVT.